The 10 T cell receptor beta chains below come from one sample, sequenced in a study of read filtering for tumor transcriptome and immune sequencing. Molecular barcoded adaptors covering alpha/delta and beta/gamma chains were used on approximately 400 ng RNA. TCRdb fed the reads into MiXCR, producing one record per CDR3 protein. This table has fewer than 150,000 distinct CDR3 sequences, 13% appearing once. Sample: a population of CD138-negative cells sorted from bone marrow. Every receptor here comes from a donor over 35 with multiple myeloma.

This clonotype was seen at least ten times. The V call is TRBV7-2, the J call TRBJ2-1; 8 positions match TRBD2. Germline loops: CDR1 SGHTA, CDR2 FQGNSA. The CDR3 is made up of 17 amino acids. V was pared by 1 base and J by 9 bases, with 14 bases of the junction left unmatched. For the CDR3, the DNA is TGTGCCAGCAGCTTAGTCAAATCAGCGGGAGACGGAGGTGAGCAGTTCTTC. Its protein is CASSLVKSAGDGGEQFF.

This clonotype was observed a handful of times. This sequence joins TRBV19 and TRBJ1-5, with D hard to call. The germline V and J ends were trimmed by 2 bases and 6 bases, with 14 bases remaining between them. CDR1 and CDR2 (germline): LNHDA, SQIVND (reference sequence). CDR3 length: 15 amino acids. The CDR3 DNA reads TGTGCCAGTAGTATACCGAGAGGGCCCAGTCAGCCCCAGCATTTT. Residues: CASSIPRGPSQPQHF.

In this sample, this clonotype turned up many times. V and J are TRBV20-1 and TRBJ2-7; D possibly corresponds to TRBD2 (6 bases). The CDR3 totals 16 residues. The germline CDR1 and CDR2 sequences are DFQATT and SNEGSKA (reference sequence). Deletions cut 6 bases from V and 6 bases from J, with 27 bases between. The DNA of the CDR3 is TGCAGTGCCGTAACTGGGGGAGGAGTAGCGTGGGTCGAGCAGTACTTC. It specifies CSAVTGGGVAWVEQYF.

Ten or more counts support this clonotype. The CDR3: CASSLGQGPYNEQFF. The CDR3 DNA follows: TGCGCCAGCAGCTTGGGGCAGGGCCCTTACAATGAGCAGTTCTTC. This sequence joins TRBV5-1 and TRBJ2-1, with D possibly TRBD1 on 5 matching bases. V lost 0 bases and J 4 bases, leaving 11 bases between the germline ends. CDR1 and CDR2 (germline): SGHRS, YFSETQ. The CDR3 runs 15 residues.

The sample holds many counts of this clonotype. This sequence joins TRBV20-1 and TRBJ2-7; 10 bases fit TRBD2. CDR1 and CDR2 from the germline V gene are DFQATT and SNEGSKA (reference sequence). The V segment lost 4 bases and the J segment 3 bases; nucleotides outside the gene matches: 9. The CDR3 spans 15 residues. CDR3 region: CSATSLAGGSYEQYF. The CDR3 DNA follows: TGCAGTGCTACCTCCTTAGCGGGAGGTAGCTACGAGCAGTACTTC.

This clonotype was found many times. The rearrangement uses TRBV6-6 and TRBJ1-1, with a tentative D call TRBD1 (6 bases). V was pared by 10 bases and J by 7 bases, with 19 bases between. Per the germline V gene, CDR1 is MNHNY and CDR2 is SVGAGI (reference sequence). This CDR3 has 13 residues. The CDR3 coding sequence is TGTGCCACCAACAGGGCACAGGACGGTGAAGCTTTCTTT. It specifies CATNRAQDGEAFF.

Many counts were recorded for this clonotype. This sequence joins TRBV19 and TRBJ2-6, with TRBD1 matching 8 bases. J was trimmed by 0 bases and V by 4 bases; bases with no gene match: 5. The CDR3 is 17 amino acids. Germline V gene data show CDR1 as LNHDA and CDR2 as SQIVND (reference sequence). The CDR3, as DNA: TGTGCCAGTAGTAACGGGACAGGCTTCTCTGGGGCCAACGTCCTGACTTTC. Amino acids: CASSNGTGFSGANVLTF.

J is TRBJ2-5 and V is TRBV20-1; TRBD1 agrees at 8 bases. The V and J ends lost 6 bases and 4 bases, in that order; junction bases with no gene match: 16. The CDR3 covers 16 residues. From germline, CDR1 is DFQATT and CDR2 SNEGSKA (reference sequence). The CDR3 DNA reads TGCAGTGCCGACGGGGCGGACAGGGTTTCTGGAGAGACCCAGTACTTC. Its protein is CSADGADRVSGETQYF.

This clonotype was counted at least ten times. The chain is built from TRBV25-1 and TRBJ1-1, with D tentatively TRBD1 (6 bases). Germline CDR1 is MGHDK and CDR2 is SYGVNS. Deletions cut 7 bases from V and 0 bases from J, with 15 bases between. The CDR3 is 15 residues long. CDR3 in amino acids: CASTSAGGLNTEAFF. CDR3 coding DNA: TGTGCCAGCACCTCCGCTGGGGGGCTGAACACTGAAGCTTTCTTT.

This clonotype has a count of ten or more. V is TRBV29-1 and J is TRBJ2-1, with D unclear. This CDR3 spans 13 amino acids. Germline loops: CDR1 SQVTM, CDR2 ANQGSEA. Between the trimmed V and J ends, which lost 3 bases and 5 bases, there was a span of 11 bases. CDR3 region: CSVELTANNEQFF. In DNA form, the CDR3 reads TGCAGCGTTGAGCTCACAGCCAACAATGAGCAGTTCTTC.